What follows describes a single TCR beta chain. Its antigen is undetermined. The data derive from a study of beta chain features in type 1 diabetes. Across the whole study: Sorted cells from all samples, numbering over 85,000,000, were examined. Study-wide findings and caveats: A moderate, significant TCRB CDR3 shortening appeared in type 1 diabetes across four CD4+ subsets. cDNA-based reads could over-represent cells with high TCR expression.

The entirety of the isolated RNA underwent reverse transcription, so expressed TCRB transcripts were sequenced. Libraries were prepared by immunoSEQ multiplex PCR; TCRdb keeps only in-frame clonotypes and omits some of them. The sample has some 160,000 clones; 8.5% to 10% are singletons. The CDR3 is made up of 14 amino acids. After removal of 4 bases from V and 5 bases from J, the junction contained 5 bases not matched to a gene. Germline CDR1 is LNHDA and CDR2 is SQIVND (reference sequence). The sequence derives from a young woman with type 1 diabetes. V usage is TRBV19 and J usage is TRBJ2-7, with 10 bases lining up with TRBD2. The sample comprised central memory CD4+ T cells from blood. The CDR3 loop reads CASSRRLAGDEQYF. Here the CDR3 DNA reads TGTGCCAGTAGTAGGAGGCTAGCGGGAGACGAGCAGTACTTC.